These 7 T cell receptor beta chains originate from one sample sequenced in a study of regulatory T cells in long-lasting Graves disease. Relying on iRepertoire HTBI primers and Arm-PCR of CDR3 regions, the team built TCR beta libraries. MiXCR, run by TCRdb on the multiplex PCR reads, gives a single entry per CDR3 protein. Here the sample spans 600,000 to 650,000 distinct CDR3 sequences, roughly 15% being singletons. This sample's time point: newly diagnosed GD, antithyroid drugs for less than 3 months. PBMC RNA was the source of the TCR library. These data also formed part of another study, on T cells in Graves' hyperthyroidism and ophthalmopathy.

The sequencing here drew on peripheral blood mononuclear cells (PBMCs), taken at new diagnosis, from a patient treated with antithyroid drugs. These receptors were collected from a woman between 25 and 40 years old with Graves disease.

As for this clonotype: A clone one base away is much larger, so this may be a read error. This rearrangement joins TRBV11-2 to TRBJ2-5, with 7 bases lining up with TRBD1. The CDR3 has 15 amino acids. The V gene's germline CDR1 is SGHAT and CDR2 FQNNGV. CDR3 in DNA: TGTGCCAGCCGGACCCCCCGGGACAGCCAAGAGAGCCAGTACTTC. It yields the protein CASRTPRDSQESQYF.

The V and J genes are TRBV29-1 and TRBJ1-6; a possible D gene is TRBD1 (5 bases). The CDR3 is made up of 13 amino acids. From germline, CDR1 is SQVTM and CDR2 ANQGSEA. V was trimmed by 3 bases and J by 8 bases, leaving 11 bases between them. The CDR3 DNA follows: TGCAGCGTTGAGGGGGACGGCGATTCACCCCTCCACTTT. Its translation: CSVEGDGDSPLHF.

Note on this clonotype: A read error is possible here, since a much larger clone lies one base away. The V gene is TRBV30, the J gene TRBJ1-2; D is undetermined. Between the trimmed V and J ends, which lost 4 bases and 9 bases, there was a span of 9 bases. Germline CDR1 GTSNPN, CDR2 SVGIG (reference sequence). This CDR3 comprises 10 residues. The DNA for the CDR3 is TGTGCCTGGACTGGGAATCGCTACACCTTC. It specifies CAWTGNRYTF.

This clonotype was seen at least ten times. The chain uses TRBV7-9 and TRBJ2-3; D unclear. Germline assignment: CDR1 SEHNR and CDR2 FQNEAQ (reference sequence). The length of the CDR3 is 14 residues. V lost 5 bases and J lost 0, with 9 bases in between. The chain's CDR3 is CASSNPASTDTQYF. CDR3 sequence (DNA): TGTGCCAGCAGCAACCCGGCTAGCACAGATACGCAGTATTTT.

This clonotype was recorded many times. The rearrangement joins TRBV7-2 to TRBJ2-5, with 11 bases identical to TRBD2. J lost 3 bases, V lost 5 bases, and 2 bases had no gene match. The germline gives CDR1 SGHTA, CDR2 FQGNSA. The CDR3 spans 14 residues. The CDR3 loop reads CASSQGLAEETQYF. The DNA of the CDR3 is TGTGCCAGCAGCCAGGGACTAGCGGAAGAGACCCAGTACTTC.

Notes on this clonotype: With a much larger clone just one base away, this may be a read error. The chain has TRBV7-2 and TRBJ2-2; D is possibly TRBD1 or TRBD2 (8 bases each). The CDR3 contains 19 residues. Deletions cut 5 bases from V and 5 bases from J, with 27 bases between. The germline CDR1 and CDR2 sequences are SGHTA and FQGNSA. CDR3 region: CASSGQGPAGVTSTGELFF. The CDR3 DNA sequence: TGTGCCAGCAGCGGACAGGGACCAGCGGGAGTGACGTCGACCGGGGAGCTGTTTTTT.

About this clonotype itself: Without the conserved terminal phenylalanine or tryptophan, this CDR3 likely stems from a read error. This sequence joins TRBV10-3 and TRBJ1-2; D is uncertain. CDR3 length: 14 amino acids. V lost 1 base to trimming and J lost 6 bases, with 12 bases between them. Germline loops: CDR1 ENHRY, CDR2 SYGVKD. CDR3 nucleotide sequence: TGTGCCATCAGTGAGTGGGCCAGCCAAAATGGCTACACCCTC. It is translated as CAISEWASQNGYTL.